A single sample gave rise to the 15 T cell receptor beta chains below, sequenced in a study of human T cells and chemical hapten exposure. Time point specified: patch test 1, 2 weeks after DPC sensitization. Sample treatment: therapeutic diphenylcyclopropenone sensitization with weekly scalp DPC. TCRdb reprocessed the RACE reads with MiXCR, giving one entry per CDR3 protein. The sample contains fewer than 500,000 distinct CDR3 sequences, 4.8% of which appear only once. The sequencing used whole blood, collected in connection with sensitization to the hapten diphenylcyclopropenone (DPC). Receptor source: a woman aged 45-60 years with alopecia areata. Some clones in this sample may be carry-over from other donors' samples.

V usage is TRBV12-3 or TRBV12-4 and J usage is TRBJ2-7; TRBD2 matches at 10 bases. Trimming removed 0 bases from V and 2 bases from J; junction bases left unmatched: 1. This CDR3 comprises 15 residues. The CDR3 DNA sequence: TGTGCCAGCAGTTTAGCAGCGGGAGGGACCTACGAGCAGTACTTC. Its protein product is CASSLAAGGTYEQYF.

The sample holds many counts of this clonotype. The genes are TRBV4-1 and TRBJ2-2; D is perhaps TRBD2 (6 bases). From germline, CDR1 is MGHRA and CDR2 YSYEKL. CDR3 length: 17 residues. V was shortened by 1 base and J by 7 bases, with 19 bases between the two germline ends. For the CDR3, the DNA is TGCGCCAGCAGCCAAGTACGTTCGGCTCGGGGGATCGGGGAGCTGTTTTTT. Residues: CASSQVRSARGIGELFF.

This clonotype has a count of ten or more. The rearrangement links TRBV7-6 to TRBJ2-1; D could derive from TRBD1 or TRBD2 (6 bases each). In germline, CDR1 is SGHVS, CDR2 FNYEAQ. This CDR3 contains 17 residues. V lost 5 bases, J lost 4 bases, and 21 bases lay in between. For the CDR3, the DNA is TGTGCCAGCAGCCTGGGGGCAACGGGGGCCACTTACAATGAGCAGTTCTTC. This sequence encodes CASSLGATGATYNEQFF.

This clonotype was observed at least ten times. The genes are TRBV2 and TRBJ2-7, with D unclear. The germline CDR1 and CDR2 sequences are SNHLY and FYNNEI. Trimming left V 4 bases short and J 2 bases short, with 15 bases between. CDR3 size: 15 residues. Here the CDR3 reads CASSARFLVTYEQYF. The DNA for the CDR3 is TGTGCCAGCAGTGCCCGGTTTCTTGTTACCTACGAGCAGTACTTC.

There are a few counts of this clonotype. The rearrangement links TRBV5-1 to TRBJ1-1; D is unresolved. The V end was cut by 4 bases, the J end by 4 bases, with 14 bases between. Germline V gene data show CDR1 as SGHRS and CDR2 as YFSETQ. The CDR3 totals 14 residues. The CDR3 DNA follows: TGCGCCAGCAGCCCAGGCGCGCTGGGCACTGAAGCTTTCTTT. Translating gives CASSPGALGTEAFF.

There are many counts of this clonotype. This sequence joins TRBV6-6 and TRBJ2-3; D is undetermined. Per germline, CDR1 MNHNY and CDR2 SVGAGI (reference sequence). Between the trimmed V and J ends, which lost 3 bases and 4 bases, there was a span of 5 bases. CDR3 size: 12 residues. The CDR3 coding sequence is TGTGCCAGCAGTTATATGGCAGATACGCAGTATTTT. It codes for CASSYMADTQYF.

Concerning this clonotype itself: One base away lies a much larger clone, so this may be a sequencing read error. The J gene is TRBJ1-2, the V gene TRBV12-3 or TRBV12-4; no clear D. The length of the CDR3 is 11 residues. Trimming removed 6 bases at V and 4 bases at J, with 6 bases between. The CDR3 coding sequence is TGTGCCAGCAGCCACAGCTATGGCTACACCTTC. This encodes CASSHSYGYTF.

This clonotype was found a few times. The chain has TRBV25-1 and TRBJ1-1; no clear D. V lost 6 bases and J lost 0, with 14 bases in between. In germline, CDR1 is MGHDK, CDR2 SYGVNS. The CDR3 loop spans 15 amino acids. The CDR3 reads CASSPRGVMNTEAFF. The CDR3 bases are TGTGCCAGCAGCCCCCGCGGAGTTATGAACACTGAAGCTTTCTTT.

The rearrangement links TRBV7-2 to TRBJ2-2; D ambiguous. In germline, CDR1 is SGHTA, CDR2 FQGNSA. The CDR3 runs to 10 residues. Trimming took 8 bases from V and 8 from J, leaving 6 bases between them. CDR3: CASQRGELFF. CDR3 sequence (DNA): TGTGCCAGCCAACGGGGGGAGCTGTTTTTT.

Ten or more counts support this clonotype. The rearrangement joins TRBV3-1 to TRBJ2-7; tentative D call: TRBD1 (6 bases). The CDR3 loop spans 15 amino acids. The germline V gene has CDR1 LGHDT and CDR2 YNNKEL (reference sequence). V was clipped by 0 bases and J by 3 bases, with 12 bases between them. CDR3 region: CASSQDTGRIYEQYF. The DNA for the CDR3 is TGTGCCAGCAGCCAAGATACAGGGCGGATCTACGAGCAGTACTTC.

At least ten counts were recorded for this clonotype. This sequence joins TRBV20-1 and TRBJ2-7, with TRBD1 matching over 7 bases. The CDR3 loop spans 11 amino acids. The V gene's germline CDR1 is DFQATT and CDR2 SNEGSKA (reference sequence). With V trimmed by 6 bases and J by 5 bases, 4 bases remained unmatched. The CDR3 bases are TGCAGTGCCCGACAGGGAAACGAGCAGTACTTC. Translated: CSARQGNEQYF.

This clonotype was observed a handful of times. The chain is built from TRBV5-6 and TRBJ2-7, with D perhaps TRBD1 (6 bases). Between the trimmed V and J ends, which lost 5 bases and 2 bases, there was a span of 17 bases. This CDR3 is built from 15 residues. Per germline, CDR1 SGHDT and CDR2 YYEEEE. CDR3 amino acids: CASSLDSWSPYEQYF. CDR3 coding DNA: TGTGCCAGCAGTCTGGACAGTTGGAGTCCCTACGAGCAGTACTTC. The whole variable domain, filled in from reference TRBV5-6 and TRBJ2-7, reads DAGVTQSPTHLIKTRGQQVTLRCSPKSGHDTVSWYQQALGQGPQFIFQYYEEEERQRGNFPDRFSGHQFPNYSSELNVNALLLGDSALYLCASSLDSWSPYEQYFGPGTRLTVT.

In DNA form, the CDR3 reads TGCAGCGTCGTAAGCGGGGAGACCTACAATGAGCAGTTCTTC. Translated, it gives CSVVSGETYNEQFF. J is TRBJ2-1 and V is TRBV29-1, with 7 bases lining up with TRBD2. The germline V gene has CDR1 SQVTM and CDR2 ANQGSEA. This CDR3 has 14 residues. Germline trimming cut 6 bases from V and 2 bases from J; bases unmatched to any gene: 7.

This clonotype was counted a few times. The chain is built from TRBV9 and TRBJ1-2; a weak D match, TRBD1 (5 bases). CDR1 and CDR2 from the germline V gene are SGDLS and YYNGEE. CDR3 length: 15 amino acids. Trimming pared 4 bases from V and 3 bases from J, leaving 16 bases between. The CDR3 here is CASSTPDTPYYGYTF. The CDR3 DNA reads TGTGCCAGCAGCACCCCGGACACTCCTTACTATGGCTACACCTTC.

This clonotype occurred a few times. V usage is TRBV6-5 and J usage is TRBJ2-2; D is perhaps TRBD2 (7 bases). The ends were cut back, 0 bases at V and 7 bases at J, with 12 bases in the middle. In germline, CDR1 is MNHEY, CDR2 SVGAGI. This CDR3 has 15 residues. Written as DNA, the CDR3 is TGTGCCAGCAGTTACTCCGGGGGGCTCGGCGGGGAGCTGTTTTTT. It codes for CASSYSGGLGGELFF.